The 8 T cell receptor beta chains listed next were all sequenced from one sample in a study of blood T cells in healthy people across ages. The second PCR ran roughly 6 to 11 cycles with a sample-barcoded 5' primer and J-beta primers. TCRdb processed the 5' RACE reads anew with MiXCR; each CDR3 protein has one entry. Of some 790,000 distinct CDR3 sequences in the sample, 25% to 30% are singletons; the top ten hold about 18%. The sample was blood. These TCRs come from a woman older than 75 in good health.

This chain joins TRBV30 and TRBJ1-1, with no clear D. This CDR3 contains 14 residues. Germline lookup yields CDR1 GTSNPN and CDR2 SVGIG (reference sequence). Between the trimmed V and J ends, which lost 0 bases and 5 bases, there was a span of 13 bases. The CDR3 sequence: CAWSVIGRRTEAFF. The CDR3, as DNA: TGTGCCTGGAGTGTAATAGGGAGGAGGACTGAAGCTTTCTTT.

Concerning this clonotype itself: Mismatch with germline at one junction end may stem from a read error. The chain combines TRBV9 with TRBJ2-7; TRBD1 agrees at 8 bases. CDR3 length equals 16 residues. Germline V lookup: CDR1 SGDLS, CDR2 YYNGEE. CDR3 in DNA: TGTGCCAGCAGCGCTGGACAGGGCGGAACCCCCTACGAGCGGTACTTC. Translation gives CASSAGQGGTPYERYF.

The V and J genes are TRBV20-1 and TRBJ2-7; TRBD2 might be the D (7 bases). The J call could be wrong; TRBJ2-5 is a better fit for the DNA end. The CDR3 is 13 residues long. Germline lookup yields CDR1 DFQATT and CDR2 SNEGSKA (reference sequence). The CDR3 DNA is TGCAGTGCTAGCGGAGGGGGGGCCGAGACCCAGTACTTC. Amino acids: CSASGGGAETQYF.

The gene calls are TRBV9 and TRBJ2-1; a possible D gene is TRBD2 (5 bases). Germline lookup yields CDR1 SGDLS and CDR2 YYNGEE. This CDR3 comprises 16 residues. The germline V and J ends were trimmed by 0 bases and 11 bases, with 21 bases remaining between them. CDR3 in DNA: TGTGCCAGCAGCGTAGGGATTACTAGTGGGTCAGGTAAGCAGTTCTTC. Translated: CASSVGITSGSGKQFF.

A remark on this clonotype: The germline gene is not matched at one end of the junction; a read error may be the cause. The J gene is TRBJ2-1, the V gene TRBV20-1; D is unclear. The length of the CDR3 is 14 residues. CDR1 and CDR2 from the germline V gene are DFQATT and SNEGSKA (reference sequence). In DNA form, the CDR3 reads TGCAGTGCCAGAGCCGTAGAATGGGTTGATGAGCAGTTCTTC. This translates into CSARAVEWVDEQFF.

A remark on this clonotype: A clone one base away is much larger, so this may be a read error. V and J are TRBV20-1 and TRBJ2-3; D not certain. The CDR3 totals 14 residues. The V and J ends lost 0 bases and 4 bases respectively, with 11 bases between them. Germline V gives CDR1 DFQATT, CDR2 SNEGSKA (reference sequence). The CDR3 protein is CSARDGRSADTQYF. The CDR3 DNA is TGCAGTGCTAGAGATGGCAGGAGCGCAGATACGCAGTATTTT.

As concerns this clonotype: Germline and junction disagree at one end, which may indicate a read error. The chain joins TRBV4-2 to TRBJ1-5; TRBD1 agrees at 12 bases. CDR3 length: 17 residues. Per germline, CDR1 LGHNA and CDR2 YNFKEQ. Here the CDR3 reads CASGQDGTGGGGQPQHF. Written as DNA, the CDR3 is TGTGCCAGCGGCCAAGACGGGACAGGGGGCGGAGGTCAGCCCCAGCATTTT.

The table lists this clonotype with many counts. The chain recombines TRBV5-1 with TRBJ2-1, with 10 bases that match TRBD2. J lost 7 bases, V lost 4 bases, and 8 bases had no gene match. The CDR3 spans 15 residues. CDR1 is SGHRS, CDR2 YFSETQ, per germline. This chain's CDR3 is CASSGTSGAMNEQFF. The CDR3 DNA follows: TGCGCCAGCAGCGGAACTAGCGGGGCCATGAATGAGCAGTTCTTC.